The source of this T cell receptor beta chain is a study of T cells after yellow fever vaccination. Study-wide background: Libraries from low-cell-number fractions were prepared with the SMART-Seq v4 Ultra Low Input RNA kit.

Study results and caveats: Boosting was followed by the reappearance of most primary-vaccination clones (approximately 95% CD4, around 86% CD8).

TCRdb analysed the 5' RACE reads with MiXCR anew, one entry per CDR3 protein. Counted here are about 300,000 distinct CDR3 sequences, 6.8% occurring once; the ten biggest clones make up roughly a sixth. On this clonotype itself: The antigen is undetermined.

V was cut by 4 bases and J by 8 bases, with 18 bases left in between. This CDR3 has 15 residues. From germline, CDR1 is SGHRS and CDR2 YFSETQ. The sequence derives from a man in his late teens or twenties who received the YFV17D yellow fever vaccine. The gene calls are TRBV5-1 and TRBJ1-4; D possibly corresponds to TRBD1 (5 bases). The sequences come from PBMCs, collected more than 35 days after the first yellow fever vaccination. The CDR3 DNA reads TGCGCCAGCAGCCCTGTCCCGGGACCGGACGAAAAACTGTTTTTT. Protein: CASSPVPGPDEKLFF.